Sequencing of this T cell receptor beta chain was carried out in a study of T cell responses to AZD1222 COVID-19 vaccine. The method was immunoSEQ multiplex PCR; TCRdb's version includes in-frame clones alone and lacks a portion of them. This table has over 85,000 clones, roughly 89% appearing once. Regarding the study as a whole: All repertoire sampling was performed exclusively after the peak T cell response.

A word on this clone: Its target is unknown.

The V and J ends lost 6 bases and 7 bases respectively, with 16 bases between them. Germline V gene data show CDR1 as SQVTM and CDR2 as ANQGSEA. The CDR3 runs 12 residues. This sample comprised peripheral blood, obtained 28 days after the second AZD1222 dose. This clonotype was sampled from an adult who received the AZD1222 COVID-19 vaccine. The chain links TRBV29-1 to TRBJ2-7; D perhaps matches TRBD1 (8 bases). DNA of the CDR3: TGCAGCGTGTGGACAGGGAGGGTTGAGCAGTACTTC. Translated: CSVWTGRVEQYF.